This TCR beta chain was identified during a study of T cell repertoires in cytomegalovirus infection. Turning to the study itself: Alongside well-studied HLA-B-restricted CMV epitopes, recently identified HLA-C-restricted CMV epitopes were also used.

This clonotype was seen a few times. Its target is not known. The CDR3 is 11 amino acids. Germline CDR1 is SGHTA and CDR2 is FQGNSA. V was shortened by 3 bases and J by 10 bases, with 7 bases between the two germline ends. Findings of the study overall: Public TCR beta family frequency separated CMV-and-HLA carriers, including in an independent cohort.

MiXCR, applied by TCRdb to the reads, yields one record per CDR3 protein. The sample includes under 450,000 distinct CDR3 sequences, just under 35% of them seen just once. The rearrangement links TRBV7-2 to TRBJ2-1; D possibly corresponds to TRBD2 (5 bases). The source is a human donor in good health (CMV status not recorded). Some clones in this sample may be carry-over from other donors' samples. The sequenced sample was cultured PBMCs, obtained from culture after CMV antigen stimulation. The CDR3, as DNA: TGTGCCAGCAGCTTCCCGGGGGAGCAGTTCTTC. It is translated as CASSFPGEQFF.